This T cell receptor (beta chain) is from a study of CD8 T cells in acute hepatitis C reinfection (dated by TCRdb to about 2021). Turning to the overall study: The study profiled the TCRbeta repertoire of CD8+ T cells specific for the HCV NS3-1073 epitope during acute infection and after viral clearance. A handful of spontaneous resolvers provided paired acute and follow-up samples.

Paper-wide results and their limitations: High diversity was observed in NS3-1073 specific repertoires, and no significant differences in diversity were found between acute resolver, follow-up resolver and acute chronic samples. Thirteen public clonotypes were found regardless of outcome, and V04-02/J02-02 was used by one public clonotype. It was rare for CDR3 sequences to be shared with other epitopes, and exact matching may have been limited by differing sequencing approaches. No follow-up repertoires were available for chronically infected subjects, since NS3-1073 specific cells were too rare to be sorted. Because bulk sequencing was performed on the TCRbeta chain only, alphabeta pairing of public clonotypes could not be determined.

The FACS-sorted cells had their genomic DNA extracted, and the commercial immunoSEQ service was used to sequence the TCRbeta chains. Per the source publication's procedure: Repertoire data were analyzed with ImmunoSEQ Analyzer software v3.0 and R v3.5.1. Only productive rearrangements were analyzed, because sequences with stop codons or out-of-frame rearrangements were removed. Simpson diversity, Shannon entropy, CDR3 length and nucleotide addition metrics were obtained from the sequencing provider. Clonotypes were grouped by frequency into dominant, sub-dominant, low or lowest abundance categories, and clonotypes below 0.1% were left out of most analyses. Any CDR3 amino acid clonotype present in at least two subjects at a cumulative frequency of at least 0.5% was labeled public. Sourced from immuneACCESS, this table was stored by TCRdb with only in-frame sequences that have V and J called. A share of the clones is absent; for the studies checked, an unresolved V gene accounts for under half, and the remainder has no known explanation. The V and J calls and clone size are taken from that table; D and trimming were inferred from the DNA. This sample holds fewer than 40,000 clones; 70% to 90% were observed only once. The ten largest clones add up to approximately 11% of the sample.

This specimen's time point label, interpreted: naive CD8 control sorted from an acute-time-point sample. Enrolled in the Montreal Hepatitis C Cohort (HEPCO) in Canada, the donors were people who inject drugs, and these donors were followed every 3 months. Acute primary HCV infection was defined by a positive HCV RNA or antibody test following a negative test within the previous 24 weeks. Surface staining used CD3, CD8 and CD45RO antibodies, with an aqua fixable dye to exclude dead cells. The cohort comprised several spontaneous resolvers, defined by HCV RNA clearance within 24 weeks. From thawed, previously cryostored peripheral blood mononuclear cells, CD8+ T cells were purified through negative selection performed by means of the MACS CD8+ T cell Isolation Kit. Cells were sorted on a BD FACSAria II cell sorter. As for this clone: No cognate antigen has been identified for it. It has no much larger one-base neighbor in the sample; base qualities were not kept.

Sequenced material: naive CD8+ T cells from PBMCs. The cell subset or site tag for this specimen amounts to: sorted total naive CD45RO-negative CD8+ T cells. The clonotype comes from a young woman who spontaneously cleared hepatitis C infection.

CDR3 loop: CASSILAGAQETQYF. In nucleotides, the sequence is TGTGCCAGTAGTATCCTAGCGGGGGCACAAGAGACCCAGTACTTC. The rearrangement joined TRBV19 to TRBJ2-5, with 10 bases in between that match TRBD2. CDR3 length: 15 amino acids, cysteine to phenylalanine. This entry keeps only the CDR3 DNA: 45 bases, framed from base 1. The junction shows trimming of 3 bases on V and 2 bases on J, and the gene matches do not reach 3 bases of it. As encoded in the germline V gene (reference sequence), CDR1 is LNHDA while CDR2 is SQIVND.